This paragraph reports one TCR beta chain. CDR3 length: 15 residues. Germline loops: CDR1 MDHEN, CDR2 SYDVKM. V shed 7 bases, J shed 0 bases, and the junction held 6 bases outside the gene matches. This specimen belongs to a study of PD-1 blockade in classical Hodgkin lymphoma. TCRdb keeps only in-frame clones here, not all; method: immunoSEQ multiplex PCR. The sample consists of about 98,000 clones, just under 95% of them appearing once. No patient escaped relapse after autologous stem cell transplantation, and brentuximab vedotin exposure varied. Here the sequenced sample was peripheral blood mononuclear cells (PBMCs), taken at baseline. The chain joins TRBV28 to TRBJ1-1; 9 bases are a match to TRBD1. The origin of this receptor is a human donor with classical Hodgkin lymphoma. The CDR3 spells CASTGTGLMNTEAFF. The CDR3 DNA follows: TGTGCCAGCACCGGGACAGGGCTCATGAACACTGAAGCTTTCTTT.